This T cell receptor beta chain was identified in a study of shared clonotypes between healthy human individuals. The donor population consisted of healthy HIV-negative adults with no recent acute infections or vaccinations. Unsorted samples used about 90 million PBMCs for genomic DNA. Spread over ten immunoSEQ deep assay plates, unsorted PBMC DNA underwent sequencing. Original data processing: Junction-only sequences without quality scores were provided by ImmunoSEQ, so filtering was different. Only in-frame clones appear in the TCRdb table, and some are missing; sequencing was by immunoSEQ multiplex PCR. The V and J calls and clone size were taken over from that table, and D and trimming were inferred from the DNA. The sample gives about 490,000 clones, around 78% of which show up once; over 10% is in the top ten. CDR3 length: 13 residues. From germline, CDR1 is SNHLY and CDR2 FYNNEI. Trimming stripped 7 bases from V and 6 bases from J, with 13 bases between.

This receptor was taken from a woman aged 40 to 50 in good health. Some clones in this sample may be carry-over from other donors' samples. Sequenced input: PBMCs. This chain connects TRBV2 to TRBJ2-1, with D tentatively TRBD2 (6 bases). CDR3 sequence: CASNGGPGNEQFF. The CDR3, as DNA: TGTGCCAGCAACGGGGGACCGGGCAATGAGCAGTTCTTC. The variable domain in full, with the rest retrieved from reference TRBV2 and TRBJ2-1, is EPEVTQTPSHQVTQMGQEVILRCVPISNHLYFYWYRQILGQKVEFLVSFYNNEISEKSEIFDDQFSVERPDGSNFTLKIRSTKLEDSAMYFCASNGGPGNEQFFGPGTRLTVL.